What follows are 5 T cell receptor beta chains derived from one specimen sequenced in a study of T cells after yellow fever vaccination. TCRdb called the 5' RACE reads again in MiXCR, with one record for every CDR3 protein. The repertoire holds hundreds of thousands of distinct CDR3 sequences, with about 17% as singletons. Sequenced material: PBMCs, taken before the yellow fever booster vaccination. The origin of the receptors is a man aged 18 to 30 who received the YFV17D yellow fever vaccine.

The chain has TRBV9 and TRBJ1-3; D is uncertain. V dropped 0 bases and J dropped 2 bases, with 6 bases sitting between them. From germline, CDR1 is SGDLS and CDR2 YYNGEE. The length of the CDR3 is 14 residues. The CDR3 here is CASSVVPAGNTIYF. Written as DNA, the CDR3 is TGTGCCAGCAGCGTAGTGCCGGCTGGAAACACCATATATTTT.

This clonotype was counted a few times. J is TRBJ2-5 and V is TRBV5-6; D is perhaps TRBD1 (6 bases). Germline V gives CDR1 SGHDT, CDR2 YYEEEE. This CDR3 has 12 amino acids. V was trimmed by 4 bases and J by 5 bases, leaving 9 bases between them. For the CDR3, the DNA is TGTGCCAGCAGCCTGGGACACGAGACCCAGTACTTC. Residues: CASSLGHETQYF.

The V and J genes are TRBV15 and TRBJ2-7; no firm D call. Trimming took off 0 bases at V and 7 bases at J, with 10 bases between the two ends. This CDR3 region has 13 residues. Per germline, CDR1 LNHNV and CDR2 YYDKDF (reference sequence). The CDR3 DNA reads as TGTGCCACCAGCAGAGATCAAGGACGGGAGCAGTACTTC. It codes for CATSRDQGREQYF.

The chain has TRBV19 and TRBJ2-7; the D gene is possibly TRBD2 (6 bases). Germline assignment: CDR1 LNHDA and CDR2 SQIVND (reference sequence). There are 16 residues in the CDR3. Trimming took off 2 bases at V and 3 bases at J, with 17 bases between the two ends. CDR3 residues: CASSISAARGLYEQYF. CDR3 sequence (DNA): TGTGCCAGTAGTATATCCGCGGCGCGGGGCCTCTACGAGCAGTACTTC.

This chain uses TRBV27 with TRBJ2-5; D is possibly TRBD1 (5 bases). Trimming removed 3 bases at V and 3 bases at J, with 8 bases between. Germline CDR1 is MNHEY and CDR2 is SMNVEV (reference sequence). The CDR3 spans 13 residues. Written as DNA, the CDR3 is TGTGCCAGCAGTTTTCAGGGTGAAGAGACCCAGTACTTC. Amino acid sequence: CASSFQGEETQYF.